These 5 T cell receptor beta chains share one sample of origin, sequenced in a study of blood T cell repertoires in COVID-19. Clones were sequenced by immunoSEQ multiplex PCR, and TCRdb holds only the in-frame ones, with some missing. Of roughly 330,000 clones listed, roughly 85% were seen once; the top ten hold approximately 5.4%. The sequencing sample was made of PBMCs or T cells enriched from blood (not recorded which). The receptors derive from a woman under 40 who had recovered from COVID-19.

This clone was counted a few times. The J gene is TRBJ1-5, the V gene TRBV5-8; TRBD1 matches 9 bases. J gave up 8 bases and V 5 bases, and 8 bases lay outside the gene matches. Germline V lookup: CDR1 SGHTS, CDR2 YDEGEE. This CDR3 has 14 residues. The CDR3, as DNA: TGTGCCAGCAGACCCACAGGGGGCCTAAAGCCCCAGCATTTT. It encodes CASRPTGGLKPQHF.

The chain employs TRBV9 and TRBJ2-5; 7 nucleotides align to TRBD2. Trimming cost V 5 bases and J 7 bases; bases outside gene matches: 8. CDR3 length equals 13 residues. Germline assignment: CDR1 SGDLS and CDR2 YYNGEE. This CDR3 reads CASSPDTGGTQYF. In nucleotides, the CDR3 is TGTGCCAGCAGTCCCGATACGGGGGGGACCCAGTACTTC.

V gene TRBV19 combines with J gene TRBJ1-2; 8 nucleotides align to TRBD1. Germline V gene data show CDR1 as LNHDA and CDR2 as SQIVND (reference sequence). The CDR3 contains 15 residues. The ends lost 5 bases at V and 4 bases at J; junction bases unmatched: 9. The CDR3 DNA sequence: TGTGCCAGTAGTGCGACCGGGACAGGCGGCTATGGCTACACCTTC. Its translation is CASSATGTGGYGYTF.

The chain is built from TRBV7-3 and TRBJ1-1; 9 bases are shared with TRBD1. V gave up 3 bases and J gave up 4 bases; unmatched junction bases: 9. The length of the CDR3 is 16 residues. Germline loops: CDR1 SGHTA, CDR2 FQGTGA. CDR3 nucleotide sequence: TGTGCCAGCAGCTTCGGAACAGGGGGCGCCGGCACTGAAGCTTTCTTT. It is translated as CASSFGTGGAGTEAFF.

V usage is TRBV30 and J usage is TRBJ1-5; TRBD1 is a possible D gene (5 bases). This CDR3 region has 13 residues. Looked up from germline, CDR1 is GTSNPN and CDR2 is SVGIG (reference sequence). V was cut by 2 bases and J by 6 bases, with 11 bases left in between. The CDR3 DNA sequence: TGTGCCTGGAGTCGGGACTTGGGTCAGCCCCAGCATTTT. It is translated as CAWSRDLGQPQHF.